This entry concerns a single TCR beta chain. Which antigen it targets is not known. Per-base quality was not reported, and no clone a single base away is much larger than it. The immunoSEQ Assay was the method used to sequence TCRbeta CDR3 regions. After extraction, genomic DNA underwent amplification by bias-controlled multiplex PCR, followed by high-throughput sequencing. The original pipeline was this. To quantify the absolute abundance of each unique TCRbeta CDR3 region, sequences were collapsed and filtered. T cell fraction was estimated by normalization of TCRbeta template counts to usable DNA, with usable DNA being measured through amplification of reference genes present in all nucleated cells. Repertoire TCRs were annotated as SARS-CoV-2-specific by exact matching of V gene, CDR3 amino acid sequence and J gene to a known reactive TCR set. MIRA supplied the reference SARS-CoV-2 TCR set, which was filtered for enrichment in COVID-19-positive ImmuneCODE repertoires so that public or cross-reactive TCRs were removed. Using the MIRA antigens, annotated TCRs were further analysed by specific ORF or by position within an ORF. Breadth was defined as annotated unique rearrangements over total unique productive rearrangements; depth was the summed frequency of those rearrangements. Two-sided Wilcoxon rank-sum tests were applied when comparing TCR breadth between groups. TCRdb obtained this table from immuneACCESS and retained in-frame rearrangements with V and J assigned. These tables miss some clones; where compared with another copy, unresolved V genes account for less than half of the shortfall, and the remainder is unexplained. V and J calls and clone size are as listed in that table; D and trimming were resolved from the DNA. For this sample there are 300,000 to 400,000 clones; over 75% appear just once. Clones ranked in the top ten supply about 3.4% of the sample.

The data stem from a study of Ad26.COV2.S vaccination and SARS-CoV-2 variants (dated by TCRdb to the early 2020s). For the study in its entirety: Vaccine-arm donors came from COV1001, a multicentre, randomized, double-blind, placebo-controlled phase I-IIa trial of Ad26.COV2.S in healthy adults. Ad26.COV2.S was given intramuscularly at 5x10^10 or 1x10^11 viral particles, as a single shot or as two shots 56 days apart. The specificity and breadth of SARS-CoV-2-reactive T cell receptors after Ad26.COV2.S vaccination were assessed by TCRbeta repertoire sequencing. The TCR-sequenced set comprised approximately 30 samples: some 20 Ad26.COV2.S vaccine recipients, 5 placebo recipients and 8 SARS-CoV-2 convalescent individuals. Trial participants were randomized into five groups of five: low-dose or high-dose Ad26.COV2.S given once or twice, or placebo on both occasions. Throughout the experiments and outcome assessment, investigators stayed blinded to trial group allocation. The paper as a whole reports these results and caveats: After vaccination, spike-specific CD8+ and CD4+ T cell responses were reported to show substantial breadth. Spike-specific TCR breadth was higher in Ad26.COV2.S recipients than in placebo recipients (P = 0.0014). It was noted by the authors that total T cell responses may have been underestimated by the TCR breadth and depth analyses. Vaccine and placebo recipients had comparable non-spike TCR breadth, which fits with the vaccine containing only spike. The study was not powered for comparison of responses between vaccine doses or regimens.

Interpreted using the paper, the treatment or condition label stands for: about 20 received Ad26.COV2.S at low or high dose, single or two shots; about 5 received placebo; per-sample allocation not given. Repertoires of vaccine and placebo recipients were sequenced from samples collected on day 63 after the first injection. Between 29 July and 7 August 2020, Cohort 1b enrolled about two dozen adults aged 18-55 years at one site in Boston, USA. Ad26.COV2.S was a replication-incompetent adenovirus type 26 vector expressing a prefusion-stabilized SARS-CoV-2 spike protein from the original Wuhan strain. V trim: 10 bases; J trim: 8 bases; unmatched bases: 10. The CDR3 runs 13 amino acids, cysteine and phenylalanine included. Only the CDR3 portion is preserved as DNA: 39 bases, with reading frame beginning at the first base. CDR1 and CDR2 were assigned from the germline V gene as ENHRY and SYGVKD.

Sequencing was performed on peripheral blood, taken in a trial of Ad26.COV2.S vaccine versus placebo. The rearranged chain carries TRBV10-3 and TRBJ1-2, and TRBD1 matches 10 of the central bases. The TCR was taken from a person aged 18 to 65 who received the Ad26.COV2.S COVID-19 vaccine or a placebo. CDR3 loop: CATSDRGFEGYTF. The DNA sequence is as follows: TGTGCCACTTCGGACAGGGGGTTCGAGGGCTACACCTTC.